A selection of T cell receptor beta chains follows, all from one sample in a study of T cells expressing NK-cell markers. TCRdb reprocessed the 5' RACE reads and stores each CDR3 protein as one record, lacking DNA. The sample has 550,000 or so distinct CDR3 sequences. Sequenced: blood T cells: a sorted CD56 or NKG2C T cell subset, CD4+ or CD8+ T cells, or bulk PBMC T cells (not recorded which). All receptors come from a man aged 18-30 years in good health. The CDR3 runs from the conserved cysteine through the conserved F or W.

j_call v_call cdr3_aa
TRBJ1-2 TRBV27 CASSYTGAYGYTF
TRBJ2-1 TRBV7-6 CACSAAYNEQFF
TRBJ1-1 TRBV5-1 CASSSRGAGSTEAFF
TRBJ1-1 TRBV11-2 CASSPGRGGEIDTEAFF
TRBJ2-1 TRBV20-1 CSARDLEREVYNEQFF
TRBJ2-2 TRBV5-1 CASSYQGALSGELFF
TRBJ1-4 TRBV5-1 CASSIGTDATNEKLFF
TRBJ2-7 TRBV27 CASSLSMASGGYEQYF
TRBJ2-1 TRBV10-3 CAISGGASAYNEQFF
TRBJ2-1 TRBV20-1 CSASLAGEGEQFF
TRBJ1-1 TRBV24-1 CATRGGQGWTEAFF
TRBJ2-3 TRBV6-5 CASSDFSDTQYF
TRBJ1-4 TRBV10-2 CASSDKTGGNEKLFF
TRBJ1-5 TRBV7-9 CASSMDREKGQPQHF
TRBJ2-5 TRBV18 CASSPRDRVGGETQYF
TRBJ1-2 TRBV5-1 CASSLARERGYTF
TRBJ2-2 TRBV5-1 CASSFEIPVTGELFF
TRBJ2-3 TRBV11-2 CASSQFGAGASVDTQYF
TRBJ2-3 TRBV11-2 CASSLVVSTDTQYF
TRBJ2-1 TRBV7-2 CASSQGRGHPYNEQFF
TRBJ2-2 TRBV12-3/TRBV12-4 CASNKREGLSGELFF
TRBJ2-1 TRBV5-1 CASSLVDRVYNEQFF
TRBJ1-1 TRBV18 CASSPTYGGENTEAFF
TRBJ2-5 TRBV7-9 CASSLVSGLGETQYF
TRBJ2-5 TRBV10-1 CASSDQGQGQETQYF
TRBJ2-5 TRBV30 CAWSVDQETQYF
TRBJ1-1 TRBV5-6 CASSPVGRLNTEAFF
TRBJ2-1 TRBV4-2 CASSRTSGSRLYNEQFF
TRBJ2-1 TRBV4-3 CASSPGHYNEQFF
TRBJ2-7 TRBV19 CASSVEQGGSYEQYF